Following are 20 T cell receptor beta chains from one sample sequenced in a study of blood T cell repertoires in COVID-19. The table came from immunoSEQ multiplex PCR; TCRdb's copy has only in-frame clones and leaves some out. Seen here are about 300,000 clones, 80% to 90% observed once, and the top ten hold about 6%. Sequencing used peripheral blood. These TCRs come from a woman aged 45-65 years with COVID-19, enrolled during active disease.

DNA for the CDR3: TGTGCCAGCTCACCCGGGGGGAAGTCCTACGAGCAGTACTTC. Translated, it gives CASSPGGKSYEQYF. The chain couples TRBV18 to TRBJ2-7; 7 bases match TRBD2. The germline V gene encodes CDR1 KGHSH and CDR2 LQKENI. V dropped 3 bases and J dropped 1; count of bases not matched to a gene: 3. The CDR3 is 14 amino acids.

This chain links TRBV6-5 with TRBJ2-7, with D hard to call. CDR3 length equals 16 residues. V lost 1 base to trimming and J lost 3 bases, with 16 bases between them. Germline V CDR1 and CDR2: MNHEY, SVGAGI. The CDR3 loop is CASSYLGERQHYEQYF. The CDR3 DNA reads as TGTGCCAGCAGTTACTTGGGTGAGAGGCAACACTACGAGCAGTACTTC.

The CDR3 region is CASSLAGTGREKLFF. CDR3 DNA sequence: TGTGCCAGCAGCTTAGCCGGGACAGGGAGGGAAAAACTGTTTTTT. The chain joins TRBV11-2 to TRBJ1-4; TRBD1 matches at 9 bases. Germline CDR1 is SGHAT and CDR2 is FQNNGV. This CDR3 contains 15 residues. With 1 base clipped from V and 8 bases from J, the junction kept 5 bases outside the gene matches.

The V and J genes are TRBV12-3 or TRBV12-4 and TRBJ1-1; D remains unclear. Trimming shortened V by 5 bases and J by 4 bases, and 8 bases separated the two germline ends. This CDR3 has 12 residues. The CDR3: CASSRTVTEAFF. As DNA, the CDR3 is TGTGCCAGCAGTCGAACAGTCACTGAAGCTTTCTTT.

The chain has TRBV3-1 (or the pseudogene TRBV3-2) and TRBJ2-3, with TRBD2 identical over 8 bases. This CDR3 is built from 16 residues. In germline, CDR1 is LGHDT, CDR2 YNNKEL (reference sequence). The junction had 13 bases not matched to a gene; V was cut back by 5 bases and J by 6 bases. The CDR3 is CASSNKRGPASDTQYF. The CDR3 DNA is TGTGCCAGCAGCAACAAGCGGGGGCCAGCATCCGATACGCAGTATTTT.

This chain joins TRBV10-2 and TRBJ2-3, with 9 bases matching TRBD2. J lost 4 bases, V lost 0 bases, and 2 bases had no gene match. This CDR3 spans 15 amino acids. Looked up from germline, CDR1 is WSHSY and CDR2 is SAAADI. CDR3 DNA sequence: TGCGCCAGCAGTGAGTCGCCTAGCGGGGCAGATACGCAGTATTTT. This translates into CASSESPSGADTQYF.

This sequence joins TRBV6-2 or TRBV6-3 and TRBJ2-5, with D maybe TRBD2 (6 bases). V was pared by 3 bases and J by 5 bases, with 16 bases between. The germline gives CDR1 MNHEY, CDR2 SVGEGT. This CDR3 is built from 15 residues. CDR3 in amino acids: CASSYVPGAVETQYF. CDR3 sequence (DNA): TGTGCCAGCAGTTATGTCCCGGGAGCGGTGGAGACCCAGTACTTC.

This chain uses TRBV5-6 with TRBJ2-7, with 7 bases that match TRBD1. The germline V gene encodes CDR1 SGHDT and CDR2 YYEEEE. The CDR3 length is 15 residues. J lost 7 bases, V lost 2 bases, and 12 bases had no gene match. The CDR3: CASSFDTNRGGEQYF. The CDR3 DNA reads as TGTGCCAGCAGCTTCGACACCAACAGGGGTGGAGAGCAGTACTTC.

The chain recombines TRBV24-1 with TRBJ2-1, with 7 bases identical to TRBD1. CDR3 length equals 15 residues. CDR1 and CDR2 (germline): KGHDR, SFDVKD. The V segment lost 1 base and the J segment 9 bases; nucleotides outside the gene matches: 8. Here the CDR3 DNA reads TGTGCCACCAGTGATTTAAAGACAGGGAACGGTGAGCAGTTCTTC. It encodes CATSDLKTGNGEQFF.

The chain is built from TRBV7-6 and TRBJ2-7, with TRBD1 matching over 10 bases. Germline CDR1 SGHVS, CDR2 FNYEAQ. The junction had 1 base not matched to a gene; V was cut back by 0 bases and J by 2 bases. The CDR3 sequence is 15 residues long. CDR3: CASSLAGTGAYEQYF. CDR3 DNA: TGTGCCAGCAGCTTAGCCGGGACAGGGGCCTACGAGCAGTACTTC. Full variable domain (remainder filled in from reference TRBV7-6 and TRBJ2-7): GAGVSQSPRYKVTKRGQDVALRCDPISGHVSLYWYRQALGQGPEFLTYFNYEAQQDKSGLPNDRFSAERPEGSISTLTIQRTEQRDSAMYRCASSLAGTGAYEQYFGPGTRLTVT.

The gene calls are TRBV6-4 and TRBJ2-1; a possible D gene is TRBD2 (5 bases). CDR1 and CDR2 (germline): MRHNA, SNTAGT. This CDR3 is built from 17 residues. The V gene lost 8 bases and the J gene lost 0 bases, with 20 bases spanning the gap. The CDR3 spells CASSPRKAVSSYNEQFF. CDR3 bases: TGTGCCAGCTCCCCGAGGAAAGCGGTAAGCTCCTACAATGAGCAGTTCTTC.

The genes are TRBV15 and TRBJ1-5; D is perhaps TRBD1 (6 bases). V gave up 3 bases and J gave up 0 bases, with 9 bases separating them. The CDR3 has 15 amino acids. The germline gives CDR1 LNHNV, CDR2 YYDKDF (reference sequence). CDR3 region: CATSRTGYSNQPQHF. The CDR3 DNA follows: TGTGCCACCAGCAGGACAGGCTATAGCAATCAGCCCCAGCATTTT.

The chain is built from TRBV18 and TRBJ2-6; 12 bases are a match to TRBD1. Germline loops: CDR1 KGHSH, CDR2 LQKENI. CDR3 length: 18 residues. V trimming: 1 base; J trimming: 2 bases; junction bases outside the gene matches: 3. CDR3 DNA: TGTGCCAGCTCACCACGGGGACAGGGGGCAACTGGGGCCAACGTCCTGACTTTC. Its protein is CASSPRGQGATGANVLTF. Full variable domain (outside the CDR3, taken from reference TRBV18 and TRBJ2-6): NAGVMQNPRHLVRRRGQEARLRCSPMKGHSHVYWYRQLPEEGLKFMVYLQKENIIDESGMPKERFSAEFPKEGPSILRIQQVVRGDSAAYFCASSPRGQGATGANVLTFGAGSRLTVL.

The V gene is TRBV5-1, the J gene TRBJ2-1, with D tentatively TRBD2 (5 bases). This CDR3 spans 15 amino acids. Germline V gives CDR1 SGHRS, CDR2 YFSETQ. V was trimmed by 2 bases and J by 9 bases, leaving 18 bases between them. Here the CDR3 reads CASSLETGSLGEQFF. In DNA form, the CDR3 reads TGCGCCAGCAGCTTAGAAACGGGATCTCTGGGTGAGCAGTTCTTC. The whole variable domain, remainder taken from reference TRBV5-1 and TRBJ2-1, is KAGVTQTPRYLIKTRGQQVTLSCSPISGHRSVSWYQQTPGQGLQFLFEYFSETQRNKGNFPGRFSGRQFSNSRSEMNVSTLELGDSALYLCASSLETGSLGEQFFGPGTRLTVL.

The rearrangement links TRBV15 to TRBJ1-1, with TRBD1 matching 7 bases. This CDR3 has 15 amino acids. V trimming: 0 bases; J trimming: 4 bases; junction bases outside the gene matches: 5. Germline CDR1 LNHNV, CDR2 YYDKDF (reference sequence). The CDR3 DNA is TGTGCCACCAGCAGAGACCAAGCAGGGGGCACTGAAGCTTTCTTT. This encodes CATSRDQAGGTEAFF.

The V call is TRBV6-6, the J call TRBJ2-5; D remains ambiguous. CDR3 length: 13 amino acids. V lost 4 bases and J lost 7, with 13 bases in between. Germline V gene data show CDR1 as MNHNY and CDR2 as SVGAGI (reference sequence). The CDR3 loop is CASSWAGSGTQYF. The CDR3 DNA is TGTGCCAGCAGTTGGGCAGGTTCCGGGACCCAGTACTTC.

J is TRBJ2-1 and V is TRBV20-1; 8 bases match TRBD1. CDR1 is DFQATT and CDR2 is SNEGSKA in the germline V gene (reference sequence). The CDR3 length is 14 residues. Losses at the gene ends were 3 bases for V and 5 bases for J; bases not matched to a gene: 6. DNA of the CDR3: TGCAGTGCTAGTGACAGGGGAACAAACAATGAGCAGTTCTTC. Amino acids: CSASDRGTNNEQFF.

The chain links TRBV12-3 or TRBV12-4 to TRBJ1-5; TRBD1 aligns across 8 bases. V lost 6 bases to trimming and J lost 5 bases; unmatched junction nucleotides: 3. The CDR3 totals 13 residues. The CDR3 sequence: CASSLQGDQPQHF. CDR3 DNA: TGTGCCAGCAGCTTACAGGGGGATCAGCCCCAGCATTTT.

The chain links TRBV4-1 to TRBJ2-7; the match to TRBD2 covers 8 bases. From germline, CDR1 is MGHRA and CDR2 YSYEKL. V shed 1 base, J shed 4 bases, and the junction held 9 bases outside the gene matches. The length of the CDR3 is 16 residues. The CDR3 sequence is CASSQVSGRAKYEQYF. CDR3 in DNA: TGCGCCAGCAGCCAAGTCTCCGGGAGGGCCAAATACGAGCAGTACTTC.

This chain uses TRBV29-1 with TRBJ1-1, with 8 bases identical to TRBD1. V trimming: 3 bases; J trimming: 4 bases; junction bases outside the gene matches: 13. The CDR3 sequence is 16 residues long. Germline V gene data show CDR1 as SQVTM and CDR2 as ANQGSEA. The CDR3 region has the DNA TGCAGCGTTGACTTTCCTTGGACAGGGAAGGGCACTGAAGCTTTCTTT. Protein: CSVDFPWTGKGTEAFF.